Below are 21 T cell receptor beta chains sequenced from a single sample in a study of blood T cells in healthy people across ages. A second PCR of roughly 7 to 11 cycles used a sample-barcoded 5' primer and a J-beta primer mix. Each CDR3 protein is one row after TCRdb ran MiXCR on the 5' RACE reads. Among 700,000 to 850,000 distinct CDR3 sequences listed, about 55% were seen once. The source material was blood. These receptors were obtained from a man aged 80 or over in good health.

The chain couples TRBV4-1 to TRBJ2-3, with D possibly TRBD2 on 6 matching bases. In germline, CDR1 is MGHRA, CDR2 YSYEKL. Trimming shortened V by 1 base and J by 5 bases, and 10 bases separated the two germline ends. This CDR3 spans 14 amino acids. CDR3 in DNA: TGCGCCAGCAGCCAAGCTATTAGCGGAGATACGCAGTATTTT. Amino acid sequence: CASSQAISGDTQYF.

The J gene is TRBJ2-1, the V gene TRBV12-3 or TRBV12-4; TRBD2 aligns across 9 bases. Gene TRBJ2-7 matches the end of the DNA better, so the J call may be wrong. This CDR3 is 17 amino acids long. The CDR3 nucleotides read TGTGCCAGCAGTTTTTTTGGTAGCGGGAGCTCCTACAATGAGCAGTACTTC. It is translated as CASSFFGSGSSYNEQYF.

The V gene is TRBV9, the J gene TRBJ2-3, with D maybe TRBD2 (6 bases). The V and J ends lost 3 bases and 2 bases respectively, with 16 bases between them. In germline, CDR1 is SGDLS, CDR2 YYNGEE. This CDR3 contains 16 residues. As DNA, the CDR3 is TGTGCCAGCAGCGGCCCAGCGGAGGGCTACACAGATACGCAGTATTTT. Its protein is CASSGPAEGYTDTQYF.

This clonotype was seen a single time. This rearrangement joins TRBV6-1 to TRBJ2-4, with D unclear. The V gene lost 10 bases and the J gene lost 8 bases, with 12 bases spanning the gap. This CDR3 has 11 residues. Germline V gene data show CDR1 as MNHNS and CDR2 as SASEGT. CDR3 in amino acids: CATLGWDIQYF. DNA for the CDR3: TGTGCCACCCTAGGGTGGGACATTCAGTACTTC.

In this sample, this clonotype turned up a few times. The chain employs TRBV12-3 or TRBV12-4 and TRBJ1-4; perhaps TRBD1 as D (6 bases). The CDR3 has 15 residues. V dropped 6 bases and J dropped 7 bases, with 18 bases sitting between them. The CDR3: CASRPSDTGSEKLFF. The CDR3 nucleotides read TGTGCCAGCAGGCCATCGGACACAGGGAGTGAAAAACTGTTTTTT.

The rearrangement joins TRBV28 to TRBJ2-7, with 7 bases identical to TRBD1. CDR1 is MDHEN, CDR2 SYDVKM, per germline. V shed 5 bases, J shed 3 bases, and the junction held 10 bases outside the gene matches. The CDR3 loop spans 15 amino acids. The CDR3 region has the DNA TGTGCCAGCAGTACGGCGACAGGGACCGGCTACGAGCAGTACTTC. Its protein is CASSTATGTGYEQYF. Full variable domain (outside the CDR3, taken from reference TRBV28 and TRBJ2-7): DVKVTQSSRYLVKRTGEKVFLECVQDMDHENMFWYRQDPGLGLRLIYFSYDVKMKEKGDIPEGYSVSREKKERFSLILESASTNQTSMYLCASSTATGTGYEQYFGPGTRLTVT.

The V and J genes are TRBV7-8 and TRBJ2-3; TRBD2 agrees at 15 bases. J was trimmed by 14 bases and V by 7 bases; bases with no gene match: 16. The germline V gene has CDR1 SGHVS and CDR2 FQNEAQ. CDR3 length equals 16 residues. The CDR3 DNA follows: TGTGCCAGCAACCCGGGACTAGCGGGAGGTCACAGAGACGCGTATTTT. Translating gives CASNPGLAGGHRDAYF.

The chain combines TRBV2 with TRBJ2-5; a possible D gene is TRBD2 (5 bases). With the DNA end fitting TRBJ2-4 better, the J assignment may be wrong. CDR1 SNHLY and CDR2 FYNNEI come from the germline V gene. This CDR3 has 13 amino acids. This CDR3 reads CAGGFWEFDIQYF. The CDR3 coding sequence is TGTGCCGGAGGATTTTGGGAGTTTGACATTCAGTACTTC.

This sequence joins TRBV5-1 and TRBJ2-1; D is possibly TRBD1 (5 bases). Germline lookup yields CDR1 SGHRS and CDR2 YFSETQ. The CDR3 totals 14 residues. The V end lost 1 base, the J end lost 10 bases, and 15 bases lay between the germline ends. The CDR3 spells CASSLSREYTEQFF. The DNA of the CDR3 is TGCGCCAGCAGCTTGTCCAGGGAATACACCGAGCAGTTCTTC.

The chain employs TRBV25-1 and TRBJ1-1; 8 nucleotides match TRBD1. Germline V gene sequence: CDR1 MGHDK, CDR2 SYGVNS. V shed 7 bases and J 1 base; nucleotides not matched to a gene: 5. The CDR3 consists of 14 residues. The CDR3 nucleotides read TGTGCCAGCATGGGGACAGGAGGGAACACTGAAGCTTTCTTT. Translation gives CASMGTGGNTEAFF.

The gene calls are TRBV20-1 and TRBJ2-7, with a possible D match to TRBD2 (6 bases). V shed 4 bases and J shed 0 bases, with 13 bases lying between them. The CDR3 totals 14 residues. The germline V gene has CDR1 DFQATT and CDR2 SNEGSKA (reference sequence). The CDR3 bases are TGCAGTGCTAACCGGGACTTAGCCTCCTACGAGCAGTACTTC. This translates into CSANRDLASYEQYF.

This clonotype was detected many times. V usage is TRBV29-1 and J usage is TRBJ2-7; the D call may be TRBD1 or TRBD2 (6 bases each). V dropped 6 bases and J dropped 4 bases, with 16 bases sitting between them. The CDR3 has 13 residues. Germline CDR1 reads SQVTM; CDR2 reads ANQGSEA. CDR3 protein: CSVGGRSEYEQYF. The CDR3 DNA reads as TGCAGCGTCGGGGGCAGGTCTGAATACGAGCAGTACTTC.

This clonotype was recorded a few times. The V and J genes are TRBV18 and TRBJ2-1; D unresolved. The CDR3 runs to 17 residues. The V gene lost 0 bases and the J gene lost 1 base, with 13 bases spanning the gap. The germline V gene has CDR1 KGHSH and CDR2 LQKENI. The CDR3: CASSPPSGDRSYNEQFF. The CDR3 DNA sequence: TGTGCCAGCTCACCACCGTCTGGCGACCGTTCCTACAATGAGCAGTTCTTC.

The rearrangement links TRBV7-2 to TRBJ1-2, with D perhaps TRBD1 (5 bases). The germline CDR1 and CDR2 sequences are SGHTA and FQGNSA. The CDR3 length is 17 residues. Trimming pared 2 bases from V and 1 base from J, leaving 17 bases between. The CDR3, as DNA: TGTGCCAGCAGCTTAACGGGGGACGGCGAGGTTAACTATGGCTACACCTTC. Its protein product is CASSLTGDGEVNYGYTF.

The CDR3: CASKIAGGETQYF. The CDR3 DNA sequence: TGTGCCAGCAAGATAGCGGGAGGGGAGACCCAGTACTTC. The chain links TRBV27 to TRBJ2-5, with TRBD2 matching over 11 bases. The germline gives CDR1 MNHEY, CDR2 SMNVEV (reference sequence). The V and J ends lost 7 bases and 5 bases, in that order; junction bases with no gene match: 3. This CDR3 comprises 13 residues.

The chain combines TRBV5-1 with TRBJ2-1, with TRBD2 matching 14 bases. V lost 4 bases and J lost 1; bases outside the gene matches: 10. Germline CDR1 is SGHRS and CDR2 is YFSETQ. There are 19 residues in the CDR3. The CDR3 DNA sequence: TGCGCCAGCAGCGACGGACTAGCGGGAGGTGTAGGGTCCTACAATGAGCAGTTCTTC. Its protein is CASSDGLAGGVGSYNEQFF.

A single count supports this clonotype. This CDR3 reads CASSGGQIQYF. The DNA of the CDR3 is TGCGCCAGCAGTGGCGGACAGATCCAGTACTTC. V is TRBV5-1 and J is TRBJ2-4, with a possible D match to TRBD1 (6 bases). The CDR3 is 11 residues long. V lost 5 bases, J lost 13 bases, and 13 bases lay in between. Per the germline V gene, CDR1 is SGHRS and CDR2 is YFSETQ.

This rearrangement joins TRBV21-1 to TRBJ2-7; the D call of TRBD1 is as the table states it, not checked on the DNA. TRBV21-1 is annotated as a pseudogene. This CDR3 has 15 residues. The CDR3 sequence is CASSKTMTGGDEQYF. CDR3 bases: TGTGCCAGCAGCAAGACAATGACAGGGGGCGACGAGCAGTACTTC.

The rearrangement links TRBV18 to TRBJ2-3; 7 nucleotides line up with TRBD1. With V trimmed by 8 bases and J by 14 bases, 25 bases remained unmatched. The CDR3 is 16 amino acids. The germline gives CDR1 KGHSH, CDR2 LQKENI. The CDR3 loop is CASAYTGDRRHRYAYF. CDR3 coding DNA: TGTGCCAGCGCATATACAGGGGATAGACGGCACAGATACGCGTATTTT.

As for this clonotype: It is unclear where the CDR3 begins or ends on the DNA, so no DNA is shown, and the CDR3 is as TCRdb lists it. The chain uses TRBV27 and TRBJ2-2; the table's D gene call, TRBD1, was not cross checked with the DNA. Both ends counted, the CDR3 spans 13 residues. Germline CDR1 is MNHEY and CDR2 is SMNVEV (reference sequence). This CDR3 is CASSPLRAGELFF.

The CDR3 is CASSLISGALDTEAFF. The CDR3 region has the DNA TGTGCCAGCAGCTTAATATCGGGAGCTCTAGACACTGAAGCTTTCTTT. J is TRBJ1-1 and V is TRBV7-3; D unresolved. Germline assignment: CDR1 SGHTA and CDR2 FQGTGA. This CDR3 is 16 amino acids long. V was cut by 1 base and J by 3 bases, with 15 bases left in between.